This T cell receptor (beta chain) was profiled in a study of blood T cell repertoires in COVID-19. Some clones are missing from TCRdb's copy, which holds only in-frame ones; the method was immunoSEQ multiplex PCR. The sample shows just over 350,000 clones, about 86% of them seen only once. Germline CDR1 reads SGHVS; CDR2 reads FNYEAQ. After removal of 5 bases from V and 3 bases from J, the junction contained 3 bases not matched to a gene. The CDR3 extends over 13 amino acids. The sample was peripheral blood. V and J are TRBV7-6 and TRBJ1-2; 7 bases are shared with TRBD1. This clonotype originated in an older woman with COVID-19, enrolled during active disease. The CDR3 nucleotides read TGTGCCAGCAGCGATGGGACAGACTATGGCTACACCTTC. The encoded protein is CASSDGTDYGYTF.